The 10 T cell receptor beta chains reported below all come from one sample, sequenced in a study of cytotoxic CD8 clonotypes in ibrutinib-treated CLL. Sequenced by immunoSEQ multiplex PCR; TCRdb stores in-frame clones only, minus some. This sample has 11,000 to 15,000 clones, with 52% found just once. This sample comprised PBMCs, obtained at a roughly 25-month disease-progression time point, from a patient treated with ibrutinib. These receptors all stem from a human donor with chronic lymphocytic leukemia.

For the CDR3, the DNA is TGCGCCAGCGGGACTTTTTCCCCAGATACGCAGTATTTT. This gives the protein CASGTFSPDTQYF. The V and J genes are TRBV10-1 and TRBJ2-3; TRBD2 is a possible D gene (6 bases). The CDR3 loop spans 13 amino acids. The germline V gene has CDR1 WNHNN and CDR2 SYGVQD (reference sequence). The V end lost 8 bases, the J end lost 4 bases, and 13 bases lay between the germline ends.

CDR3 sequence (DNA): TGTGCCAGCAGCCTTAGGGCGACAGGGCAAGCTATCTACGAGCAGTACTTC. This codes for CASSLRATGQAIYEQYF. The V gene is TRBV4-2, the J gene TRBJ2-7, with 7 bases that match TRBD1. V was clipped by 4 bases and J by 3 bases; unmatched bases: 15. The CDR3 extends over 17 amino acids. From germline, CDR1 is LGHNA and CDR2 YNFKEQ.

The gene calls are TRBV27 and TRBJ1-4; D is unclear. Germline lookup yields CDR1 MNHEY and CDR2 SMNVEV (reference sequence). Deletions cut 4 bases from V and 7 bases from J, with 10 bases between. This CDR3 comprises 13 residues. This chain's CDR3 is CASSSWIFEKLFF. The DNA for the CDR3 is TGTGCCAGCAGTTCTTGGATCTTTGAAAAACTGTTTTTT.

The chain recombines TRBV15 with TRBJ1-2, with D uncertain. The ends were cut back, 0 bases at V and 7 bases at J, with 3 bases in the middle. Germline CDR1 reads LNHNV; CDR2 reads YYDKDF (reference sequence). The CDR3 has 11 residues. CDR3 sequence: CATSRDSGYTF. CDR3 bases: TGTGCCACCAGCAGAGACAGTGGCTACACCTTC.

This CDR3 is CASTAGTGGAKDTEAFF. The CDR3 DNA sequence: TGCGCCAGCACCGCCGGGACAGGGGGCGCTAAGGACACTGAAGCTTTCTTT. The genes are TRBV5-1 and TRBJ1-1; 12 nucleotides line up with TRBD1. Per the germline V gene, CDR1 is SGHRS and CDR2 is YFSETQ. CDR3 length: 17 amino acids. The V segment lost 6 bases and the J segment 3 bases; nucleotides outside the gene matches: 12.

The chain couples TRBV19 to TRBJ2-7, with D perhaps TRBD1 (6 bases). There are 13 residues in the CDR3. The germline V gene encodes CDR1 LNHDA and CDR2 SQIVND (reference sequence). V was shortened by 5 bases and J by 3 bases, with 11 bases between the two germline ends. The CDR3 nucleotides read TGTGCCAGTAGTCTTGGGACAAGCTACGAGCAGTACTTC. Protein product: CASSLGTSYEQYF.

V gene TRBV11-2 combines with J gene TRBJ1-1; the D is unclear. The V gene lost 3 bases and the J gene lost 1 base, with 6 bases spanning the gap. CDR3 size: 13 residues. Germline V gives CDR1 SGHAT, CDR2 FQNNGV. DNA of the CDR3: TGTGCCAGCAGCTTTGAGGCGAACACTGAAGCTTTCTTT. The encoded protein is CASSFEANTEAFF.

The table lists this clone with a few counts. The V and J genes are TRBV9 and TRBJ1-3; possible D gene TRBD1, 5 bases. Germline-derived CDR1 and CDR2 are SGDLS and YYNGEE. V lost 3 bases, J lost 5 bases, and 21 bases lay in between. This CDR3 has 17 amino acids. The CDR3 coding sequence is TGTGCCAGCAGCGGGAGGGGAACAACGGATTTGCGAAACACCATATATTTT. Translating gives CASSGRGTTDLRNTIYF.

This rearrangement joins TRBV18 to TRBJ1-2; D unclear. The CDR3 extends over 13 amino acids. Germline assignment: CDR1 KGHSH and CDR2 LQKENI. With 0 bases removed from V and 4 bases from J, the gap between germline ends came to 6 bases. CDR3 protein: CASSPPMTYGYTF. In nucleotides, the CDR3 is TGTGCCAGCTCACCACCGATGACCTATGGCTACACCTTC. Full variable domain (rest looked up from reference TRBV18 and TRBJ1-2): NAGVMQNPRHLVRRRGQEARLRCSPMKGHSHVYWYRQLPEEGLKFMVYLQKENIIDESGMPKERFSAEFPKEGPSILRIQQVVRGDSAAYFCASSPPMTYGYTFGSGTRLTVV.

This clone ranks as medium-sized (0.01 to 0.1%). J is TRBJ1-4 and V is TRBV2, with a weak D call TRBD1 (5 bases). There are 15 residues in the CDR3. Germline V CDR1 and CDR2: SNHLY, FYNNEI. V shed 6 bases and J shed 11 bases, with 22 bases lying between them. The DNA for the CDR3 is TGTGCCAGCAGCGTGAACAGACAGAATACCGTGAAACTGTTTTTT. It is translated as CASSVNRQNTVKLFF.